This T cell receptor (beta chain) comes out of a study of sequential checkpoint blockade in melanoma. Study background: Randomization was 1:1 between first-line nivolumab→ipilimumab and ipilimumab→nivolumab. Each arm's sequence ended with maintenance nivolumab.

The assay was immunoSEQ multiplex PCR, and TCRdb's table has in-frame clones only and misses some. The table records tens of thousands of clones, approximately 79% of them present only once. The treatment is: randomized to nivolumab then ipilimumab (arm A) or the reverse (arm B). None of the patients previously received DNA-damaging chemotherapy. From thawed PBMCs, live CD3+CD8+ cells negative for CD19 and CD56 were sorted. There are 13 residues in the CDR3. The germline V and J ends were trimmed by 1 base and 3 bases, with 8 bases remaining between them. The germline V gene has CDR1 SGHTS and CDR2 YDEGEE.

Sequences were derived from CD8+ T cells sorted from blood (inferred from file names), sampled from a patient given nivolumab and ipilimumab in sequence. The source is a human donor with melanoma. The chain joins TRBV5-8 to TRBJ2-7, with D uncertain. CDR3 amino acids: CASSLRRSYEQYF. For the CDR3, the DNA is TGTGCCAGCAGCTTGAGACGGAGCTACGAGCAGTACTTC.